The present TCR beta chain was sequenced within a study of blood T cell repertoires in COVID-19 (dated by TCRdb to the early 2020s). Study-level background: Samples covering the acute and convalescent phases of COVID-19 were provided by collaborators in the United States, Italy and Spain. The material from the prospective study consisted of cDNA or gDNA derived from T cells, B-cell-depleted T cells, or PBMCs. Where available, HLA class I and class II types were obtained from metadata supplied by the sample provider rather than from assay-based typing. Samples were obtained from the ongoing ImmuneRACE study (first 160 participants) and from some 1,200 subjects provided by 6 global collaborators. Subjects who had been exposed to COVID-19, were actively infected with it, or had recovered from it provided the deeply sampled blood TCRbeta repertoires that made up the dataset. A de-identified subject ID, COVID-19 status, age in years and sex were almost always included in the sample metadata. A freely available public database, intended as a resource for researchers studying the immune response to SARS-CoV-2, is where the repertoires were released.

The CDR1 and CDR2 encoded by the germline V gene are SGHAT and FQNNGV. V trim: 4 bases; J trim: 8 bases; unmatched bases: 5. The CDR3 has 14 amino acids, counting the end cysteine and phenylalanine. The CDR3 DNA has 42 bases and is translated from base 1. Each collaborating institution followed its own protocols to collect whole blood in K2EDTA tubes. For TCRbeta analysis, collaborators shipped samples as frozen whole blood, isolated PBMCs, or DNA extracted from either of those sample types. As regards this clone: The clone's antigen remains unknown. Nothing much larger sits one base from this clone, and base qualities are not available.

Study-wide findings and limitations: Clinical and demographic metadata were provided uncurated, with the amount varying by source and participant.

TCRbeta CDR3 regions were amplified from genomic DNA using the immunoSEQ Assay, a bias-controlled multiplex PCR. As for the authors' bioinformatics: The number of nucleated cells in each sample was estimated from the amplification of reference gene primers within the assay. To quantify the absolute abundance of each unique TCRbeta CDR3 rearrangement, sequence reads were collapsed and filtered. Productive Simpson clonality was computed per sample as the square root of Simpson's diversity index over productive rearrangements. This is the immuneACCESS table as TCRdb keeps it, with only in-frame sequences that have V and J called. A part of the clones is gone; compared with another copy, unresolved V genes explain less than half, and the rest is unexplained. The V and J calls and clone size are taken from that table; D and trimming were inferred from the DNA. Recorded for this sample are some 150,000 clones; approximately 80% of them occurred a single time. Jointly, the top ten make up around 10% of the sample.

The receptor was derived from a woman aged 80 or over in a cohort sampled during active or convalescent COVID-19. Rearrangement joined TRBV11-2 to TRBJ1-2, with 12 bases matching TRBD1. Specimen: peripheral blood. The nucleotide sequence is given as TGTGCCAGCAGCTGGGGACAGGGGGCGGGCGGCTACACCTTC. Its protein reads: CASSWGQGAGGYTF.